A selection of T cell receptor beta chains follows, all from one sample in a study of cytomegalovirus exposure and HLA in healthy donors. TCRdb's copy holds only in-frame clones and misses some; the assay was immunoSEQ multiplex PCR. The sample lists over 110,000 clones; roughly two thirds were seen once. The sequencing input was PBMCs. These receptors came from a woman aged 40 to 55 in good health and CMV-seronegative. Both conserved end residues are part of each CDR3. The D gene is left open where the match is weak. Size is stated for part of the rows, as once, few or many counts, or as a class when the clone is expanded.

V	size	J	D	CDR3	DNA
TRBV4-2	-	TRBJ2-5	TRBD2	CASSPGGHFSWQETQYF	TGTGCCAGCAGCCCGGGGGGGCATTTTTCATGGCAAGAGACCCAGTACTTC
TRBV12-5	-	TRBJ1-1	-	CASVPGGAGTEAFF	TGTGCTAGTGTCCCGGGGGGGGCTGGAACTGAAGCTTTCTTT
TRBV5-6	-	TRBJ2-1	TRBD2	CASSLALAGENNEQFF	TGTGCCAGCAGCTTGGCACTAGCGGGGGAAAACAATGAGCAGTTCTTC
TRBV6-6	-	TRBJ2-6	-	CASRPTQGGGANVLTF	TGTGCCAGCAGACCCACCCAGGGGGGTGGGGCCAACGTCCTGACTTTC
TRBV29-1	-	TRBJ2-1	TRBD2	CSVALSGGISYNEQFF	TGCAGCGTTGCTTTGAGCGGGGGGATCTCCTACAATGAGCAGTTCTTC
TRBV4-3	-	TRBJ2-2	-	CASSREEGAPGELFF	TGCGCCAGCAGCCGGGAGGAGGGGGCCCCCGGGGAGCTGTTTTTT
TRBV29-1	few	TRBJ2-5	TRBD1	CSVETGGEETQYF	TGCAGCGTAGAGACAGGGGGGGAAGAGACCCAGTACTTC
TRBV10-1	-	TRBJ2-1	-	CASSDTDGTSSYNEQFF	TGCGCCAGCAGTGACACCGACGGGACATCTAGCTACAATGAGCAGTTCTTC
TRBV5-6	-	TRBJ2-3	TRBD2	CASSSGGGGGTDTQYF	TGTGCCAGCAGCTCGGGTGGTGGGGGGGGTACAGATACGCAGTATTTT
TRBV19	-	TRBJ1-2	TRBD1	CASSIRQGTAYGYTF	TGTGCCAGTAGTATTAGACAGGGGACTGCCTATGGCTACACCTTC
TRBV18	-	TRBJ1-1	-	CASSPPEGTTEAFF	TGTGCCAGCTCACCACCGGAGGGGACCACTGAAGCTTTCTTT
TRBV2	-	TRBJ2-1	TRBD2	CASRGLAGGLYEQFF	TGTGCCAGCAGGGGCCTAGCGGGGGGGCTTTATGAGCAGTTCTTC
TRBV18	-	TRBJ1-4	TRBD1	CASSPRGTGSEKLFF	TGTGCCAGCTCACCACGGGGGACAGGGAGTGAAAAACTGTTTTTT
TRBV27	-	TRBJ2-2	TRBD1	CASSKTGRTGELFF	TGTGCCAGCAGTAAGACAGGGAGAACCGGGGAGCTGTTTTTT
TRBV7-9	-	TRBJ1-6	-	CAAYEGAYNSPLHF	TGTGCCGCATATGAAGGGGCTTATAATTCACCCCTCCACTTT
TRBV5-1	-	TRBJ1-2	-	CASSFNPPARAVGYTF	TGCGCCAGCAGCTTTAACCCTCCCGCGAGGGCGGTGGGCTACACCTTC
TRBV5-6	-	TRBJ2-7	-	CASSPLTNRGGSYEQYF	TGTGCCAGCAGCCCTCTCACCAACAGGGGGGGATCCTACGAGCAGTACTTC
TRBV5-4	-	TRBJ1-2	-	CASSWVTARYGYTF	TGTGCCAGCAGCTGGGTGACAGCCCGATATGGCTACACCTTC
TRBV15	-	TRBJ1-2	TRBD1	CATSRGTGGIDGYTF	TGTGCCACCAGCAGGGGGACAGGGGGCATCGATGGCTACACCTTC
TRBV7-8	-	TRBJ2-7	-	CASSLVYEQYF	TGTGCCAGCAGCCTCGTCTACGAGCAGTACTTC
TRBV5-5	-	TRBJ1-5	-	CASSLHTASNQPQHF	TGTGCCAGCAGCTTGCACACAGCTAGCAATCAGCCCCAGCATTTT
TRBV10-3	-	TRBJ2-5	-	CAISGSGQQETQYF	TGTGCCATCAGTGGTTCTGGACAGCAAGAGACCCAGTACTTC